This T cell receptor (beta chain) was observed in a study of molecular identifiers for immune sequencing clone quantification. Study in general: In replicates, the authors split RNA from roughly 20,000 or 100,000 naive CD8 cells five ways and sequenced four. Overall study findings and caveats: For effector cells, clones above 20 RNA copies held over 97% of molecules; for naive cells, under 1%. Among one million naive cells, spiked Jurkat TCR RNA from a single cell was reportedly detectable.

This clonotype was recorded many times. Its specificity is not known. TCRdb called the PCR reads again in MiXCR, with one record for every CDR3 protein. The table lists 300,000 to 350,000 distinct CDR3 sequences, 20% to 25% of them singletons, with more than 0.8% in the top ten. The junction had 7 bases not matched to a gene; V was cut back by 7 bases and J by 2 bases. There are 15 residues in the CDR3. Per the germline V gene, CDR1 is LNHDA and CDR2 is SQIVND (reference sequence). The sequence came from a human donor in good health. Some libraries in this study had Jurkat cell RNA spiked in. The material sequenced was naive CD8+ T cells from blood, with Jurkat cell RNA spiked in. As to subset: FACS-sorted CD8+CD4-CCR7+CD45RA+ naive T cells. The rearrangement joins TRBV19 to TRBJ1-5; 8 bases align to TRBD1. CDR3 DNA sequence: TGTGCCAGTATGGACAGGGCGGTGGGCAATCAGCCCCAGCATTTT. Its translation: CASMDRAVGNQPQHF.